A single T cell receptor (beta chain) is shown here with its context. What it binds is unknown. The sample is drawn from a study of CD8+CD57+ T cells in acquired aplastic anemia. The overall study: Yields of DNA that came from sorted CD4+ and CD8+ cells averaged roughly 3.3 ug. Healthy donor CD4+ cell samples had a mean of around 9.9 million reads.

The CDR3 contains 14 residues. Germline values: CDR1 WNHNN, CDR2 SYGVQD (reference sequence). V dropped 7 bases and J dropped 3; count of bases not matched to a gene: 5. Genomic DNA, serving as template, underwent TCR beta VDJ and CDR3 profiling. TCRdb analysed the reads with MiXCR anew, one entry per CDR3 protein. The sample lists more than 150,000 distinct CDR3 sequences; 40% to 50% were seen once. Study-level results: Patients shared around 30 CD8+ CDR3 sequences with controls. For CD8+ Simpson's diversity, patients and controls showed no significant difference.

The sequenced sample consisted of sorted CD4+, CD8+, or CD8+CD57+ T cells (not recorded which) from PBMCs. V and J are TRBV10-1 and TRBJ2-2, with 7 bases aligning to TRBD1. The source is a human donor in good health. CDR3 in DNA: TGCGCCAGCAAAGACAGGGTGGACACCGGGGAGCTGTTTTTT. Protein: CASKDRVDTGELFF.